This T cell receptor beta chain was recovered during a study of identical twins. This clonotype appeared a few times. With 0 bases removed from V and 8 bases from J, the gap between germline ends came to 17 bases. This CDR3 contains 15 residues. In germline, CDR1 is SGHRS, CDR2 YFSETQ. TCRdb reanalysed the 5' RACE reads using MiXCR and keeps one entry per CDR3 protein. This table holds about 720,000 distinct CDR3 sequences, more than 6.5% found once. These data were also filed under a second study, of yellow fever vaccine responses in identical twins.

The chain uses TRBV5-1 and TRBJ1-2; TRBD1 is a possible D gene (6 bases). The sample was PBMCs. The origin of this receptor is a woman aged 18-29 years in good health. CDR3 region: CASSLVGGGFEGYTF. The CDR3 DNA follows: TGCGCCAGCAGCTTGGTCGGAGGGGGATTCGAGGGCTACACCTTC. Looking up the rest from reference TRBV5-1 and TRBJ1-2 gives the full variable domain: KAGVTQTPRYLIKTRGQQVTLSCSPISGHRSVSWYQQTPGQGLQFLFEYFSETQRNKGNFPGRFSGRQFSNSRSEMNVSTLELGDSALYLCASSLVGGGFEGYTFGSGTRLTVV.